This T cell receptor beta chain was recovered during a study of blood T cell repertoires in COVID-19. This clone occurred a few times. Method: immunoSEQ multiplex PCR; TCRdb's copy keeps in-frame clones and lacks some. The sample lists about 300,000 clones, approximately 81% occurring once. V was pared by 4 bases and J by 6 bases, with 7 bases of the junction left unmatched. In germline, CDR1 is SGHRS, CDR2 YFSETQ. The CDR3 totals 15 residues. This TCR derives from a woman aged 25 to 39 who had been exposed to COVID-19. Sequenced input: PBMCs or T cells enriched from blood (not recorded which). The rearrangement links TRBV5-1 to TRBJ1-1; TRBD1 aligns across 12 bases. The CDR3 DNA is TGCGCCAGCAGCGGCGGGACAGGGGGCTTTTCTGAAGCTTTCTTT. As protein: CASSGGTGGFSEAFF.